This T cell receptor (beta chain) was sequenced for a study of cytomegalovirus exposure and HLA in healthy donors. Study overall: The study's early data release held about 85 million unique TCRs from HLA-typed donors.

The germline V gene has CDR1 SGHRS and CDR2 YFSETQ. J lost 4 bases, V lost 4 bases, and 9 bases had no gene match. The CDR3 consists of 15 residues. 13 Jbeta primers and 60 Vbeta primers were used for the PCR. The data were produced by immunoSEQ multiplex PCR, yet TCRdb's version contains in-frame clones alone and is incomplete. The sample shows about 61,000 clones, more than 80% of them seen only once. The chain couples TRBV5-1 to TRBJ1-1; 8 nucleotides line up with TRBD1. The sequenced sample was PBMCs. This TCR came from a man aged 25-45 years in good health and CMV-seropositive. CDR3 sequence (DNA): TGCGCCAGCAGCCCGACAGGGGAGGAGAGCACTGAAGCTTTCTTT. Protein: CASSPTGEESTEAFF.